Listed below are T cell receptor beta chains from one sample, sequenced in a study of blood T cell repertoires in COVID-19. Profiled with immunoSEQ multiplex PCR; TCRdb holds only in-frame clones, not every one. This sample has about 44,000 clones, with 88% found just once. The sequenced sample consisted of peripheral blood. These receptors came from a woman in her thirties or forties with acute or convalescent COVID-19. Both conserved end residues are part of each CDR3. The D gene is left open where the match is weak. Clone size is shown for a subset of rows, as once, few, many or a class of expanded clone.

size	D	V	J	DNA	CDR3
NA	TRBD2	TRBV9	TRBJ2-4	TGTGCCAGCAGCGTAGGACTAGCGGGGGGCAGAGACATTCAGTACTTC	CASSVGLAGGRDIQYF
NA	NA	TRBV19	TRBJ2-7	TGTGCCAGTAGTGCCGCACAGGGATCCTACGAGCAGTACTTC	CASSAAQGSYEQYF
NA	NA	TRBV27	TRBJ2-7	TGTGCCAGCGGCAACTACGAGCAGTACTTC	CASGNYEQYF
once	TRBD2	TRBV7-3	TRBJ2-3	TGTGCCAGCAGCTCTCTAGCGGGAGGGACAGATACGCAGTATTTT	CASSSLAGGTDTQYF
NA	NA	TRBV14	TRBJ2-5	TGTGCCAGCAGCCAAGACAGTGGGCGAGGGAAGACCCAGTACTTC	CASSQDSGRGKTQYF
NA	TRBD1	TRBV11-2	TRBJ2-1	TGTGCCAGCAGCTTGATCGGGGGACAGGGCTACAATGAGCAGTTCTTC	CASSLIGGQGYNEQFF
NA	NA	TRBV28	TRBJ2-3	TGTGCCAGCAGTTTAGAAACAGGGGGGGCCGTCACAGATACGCAGTATTTT	CASSLETGGAVTDTQYF
NA	NA	TRBV3-1/TRBV3-2	TRBJ1-4	TGTGCCAGCAGCCTTGGCAAAAGAGGTGCAACTAATGAAAAACTGTTTTTT	CASSLGKRGATNEKLFF
NA	TRBD2	TRBV24-1	TRBJ2-1	TGTGCCACCAGTGATCCCACCTTCGGGGGGGCGTACAATGAGCAGTTCTTC	CATSDPTFGGAYNEQFF
NA	NA	TRBV7-6	TRBJ1-1	TGTGCCACCAATGACAGAACAAACACTGAAGCTTTCTTT	CATNDRTNTEAFF
NA	TRBD2	TRBV7-9	TRBJ2-1	TGTGCCAGCGGACGCACGGCGGGAGGCAATGAGCAGTTCTTC	CASGRTAGGNEQFF
once	NA	TRBV5-1	TRBJ1-1	TGCGCCAGCAGCTTGCCAGGGGCACGGCCTGAAGCTTTCTTT	CASSLPGARPEAFF
NA	NA	TRBV2	TRBJ2-7	TGTGCCAGCAGTGAAGGCAGGGGACGTTACAACTCCTACGAGCAGTACTTC	CASSEGRGRYNSYEQYF
NA	NA	TRBV9	TRBJ2-1	TGTGCCAGCAGCGTTTACTTGGATGAGCAGTTCTTC	CASSVYLDEQFF
NA	NA	TRBV19	TRBJ1-2	TGTGCCAGTTCCCAGGGATTCTATGGCTACACCTTC	CASSQGFYGYTF
NA	NA	TRBV5-1	TRBJ2-2	TGCGCCAGCAGCTTGGGGGGGCTCGGCGGGGAGCTGTTTTTT	CASSLGGLGGELFF
NA	NA	TRBV28	TRBJ1-2	TGTGCCAGCAGTTTGGGACAATCGCGGGGCTACACCTTC	CASSLGQSRGYTF
NA	NA	TRBV27	TRBJ1-1	TGTGCCAGCAGTTTATATAACAGTATGAACACTGAAGCTTTCTTT	CASSLYNSMNTEAFF
once	TRBD1	TRBV3-1/TRBV3-2	TRBJ2-7	TGTGCCAGCAGCCAGGGACAGGGAGAGCAGTACTTC	CASSQGQGEQYF
once	NA	TRBV12-5	TRBJ2-1	TGTGCTAGTGGTTTGGTACTGAACTACAATGAGCAGTTCTTC	CASGLVLNYNEQFF
NA	NA	TRBV19	TRBJ2-2	TGTGCCAGTAGTGAGTTAAATTATGGCGGCACCGGGGAGCTGTTTTTT	CASSELNYGGTGELFF
NA	NA	TRBV29-1	TRBJ2-2	TGCAGCGCCTACCTTAGGGGTATCGGCACCGGGGAGCTGTTTTTT	CSAYLRGIGTGELFF
NA	NA	TRBV18	TRBJ2-7	TGTGCCAGCTCACCGGGACTGGGAACCTACGAGCAGTACTTC	CASSPGLGTYEQYF
NA	NA	TRBV2	TRBJ1-2	TGTGCCAGCAGGCGGGGGGACTATGGCTACACCTTC	CASRRGDYGYTF
once	NA	TRBV10-3	TRBJ2-2	TGTGCCATCAGTGACCGAGTCGCGAACACCGGGGAGCTGTTTTTT	CAISDRVANTGELFF
NA	NA	TRBV18	TRBJ1-4	TGTGCCAGCTCACCACAGAGGTCTAATGAAAAACTGTTTTTT	CASSPQRSNEKLFF
NA	TRBD2	TRBV27	TRBJ2-1	TGTGCCAGCAACCTAGCGGGAGTGGGCAATGAGCAGTTCTTC	CASNLAGVGNEQFF
NA	NA	TRBV28	TRBJ1-2	TGTGCCAGCACGGTAAACTCTAACTATGGCTACACCTTC	CASTVNSNYGYTF
NA	NA	TRBV5-8	TRBJ1-3	TGTGCCAGCAACCTCCGGGACACTCCTGGAAACACCATATATTTT	CASNLRDTPGNTIYF
NA	TRBD1	TRBV2	TRBJ2-5	TGTGCCAGCAGTCGGGCGCCGGGACAGAAAGAGACCCAGTACTTC	CASSRAPGQKETQYF
NA	NA	TRBV6-2/TRBV6-3	TRBJ1-3	TGTGCCAGCAGTTACGCAGGCCACTCTGGAAACACCATATATTTT	CASSYAGHSGNTIYF
few	TRBD2	TRBV28	TRBJ2-7	TGTGCCAGCAGTTCACTGGGACTAGAGATCGAGCAGTACTTC	CASSSLGLEIEQYF
NA	NA	TRBV24-1	TRBJ1-2	TGTGCCACCAGTGAACCCGGGTCTGGCTACACCTTC	CATSEPGSGYTF
NA	NA	TRBV7-2	TRBJ2-1	TGTGCCAGCAGTGGAGGGCGTATATACAATGAGCAGTTCTTC	CASSGGRIYNEQFF
NA	NA	TRBV28	TRBJ1-1	TGTGCCAGCAGTTTTTGGAGTCCCCGATTGAACACTGAAGCTTTCTTT	CASSFWSPRLNTEAFF
NA	TRBD1	TRBV18	TRBJ1-4	TGTGCCAGCTCACGGGACAGGGAAGGGAGGAATGAAAAACTGTTTTTT	CASSRDREGRNEKLFF
NA	NA	TRBV6-6	TRBJ1-4	TGTGCCAGCAGTCCCGAGGTGGAAAAACTGTTTTTT	CASSPEVEKLFF
once	TRBD1	TRBV5-1	TRBJ1-1	TGCGCCAGCAGCTTGGGACAGGGGATTCCTGAAGCTTTCTTT	CASSLGQGIPEAFF
NA	NA	TRBV3-1/TRBV3-2	TRBJ2-2	TGTGCCAGCAGCCTCAGGGTCGGGGAGCTGTTTTTT	CASSLRVGELFF
NA	TRBD1	TRBV9	TRBJ1-1	TGTGCCAGCAGCTACCGGGACAGGGAAAGCGAAGCTTTCTTT	CASSYRDRESEAFF
NA	NA	TRBV6-5	TRBJ1-2	TGTGCCAGCAGTTGGACGGGAGACTATGGCTACACCTTC	CASSWTGDYGYTF
NA	NA	TRBV5-6	TRBJ1-1	TGTGCCAGCAGTCCCGGTTCGATGAACACTGAAGCTTTCTTT	CASSPGSMNTEAFF
NA	NA	TRBV3-1/TRBV3-2	TRBJ2-7	TGTGCCAGCAGCCCCAGGATGGGCGAGCAGTACTTC	CASSPRMGEQYF
NA	TRBD1	TRBV2	TRBJ1-5	TGTGCCAGCAGTGGGGGGACAGGGGCTCAGCCCCAGCATTTT	CASSGGTGAQPQHF
NA	NA	TRBV3-1/TRBV3-2	TRBJ2-3	TGTGCCAGCAGCCAAATGCGACAGCGCACAGATACGCAGTATTTT	CASSQMRQRTDTQYF
once	NA	TRBV4-3	TRBJ2-2	TGCGCCAGCAGCCAAGATCGGAGGGATGACACCGGGGAGCTGTTTTTT	CASSQDRRDDTGELFF
NA	NA	TRBV28	TRBJ1-1	TGTGCCAGCAGTTTATGGGGGGACATGAACACTGAAGCTTTCTTT	CASSLWGDMNTEAFF
NA	TRBD2	TRBV7-6	TRBJ2-1	TGTGCCAGCAGCTTCCGAGCCGGGGGGACGGATCGGAATGAGCAGTTCTTC	CASSFRAGGTDRNEQFF
NA	NA	TRBV14	TRBJ2-1	TGTGCCAGCAGCCAAGTTGGGGGGTACAATGAGCAGTTCTTC	CASSQVGGYNEQFF